Presented here are 26 T cell receptor beta chains from one specimen sequenced in a study of CD8+ T cells in alopecia areata (dated by TCRdb to 2017 to 2018). The time point tag for this specimen amounts to: baseline before oral tofacitinib. Library preparation was by the immunoSEQ multiplex PCR assay. For TCR sequencing, RNA was extracted from every sample and reverse transcribed into cDNA to serve as template. Imported from immuneACCESS, the table was reduced by TCRdb to in-frame sequences with V and J called. These copies leave out some clones; in studies compared against another copy, an unresolved V gene accounts for under half, and the cause of the remainder is not known. The sample profile shows 150,000 to 200,000 clones; 59% of them were found once. Roughly 15% of the sample goes to the ten largest clones. The material sequenced was CD4+ T cells sorted from blood, taken at week 0. All receptors derive from a human donor with alopecia areata.

This clone has only a few counts. This chain links TRBV29-1 with TRBJ2-7, with a tentative D call TRBD1 (5 bases). The CDR3 runs 12 residues. Germline V gives CDR1 SQVTM, CDR2 ANQGSEA. V was cut by 8 bases and J by 3 bases, with 14 bases left in between. In DNA form, the CDR3 reads TGCAGCCCTACCGGACAAGTCTACGAGCAGTACTTC. This translates into CSPTGQVYEQYF.

The V call is TRBV5-6, the J call TRBJ2-3, with 10 bases aligning to TRBD2. The CDR3 runs 15 residues. CDR1 and CDR2 (germline): SGHDT, YYEEEE. V was clipped by 2 bases and J by 8 bases; unmatched bases: 8. The CDR3, as DNA: TGTGCCAGCAGCTTCAAGCGGGGGGGCACGGGTACGCAGTATTTT. It translates to CASSFKRGGTGTQYF.

On this clone itself: Other DNA sequences within the sample encode an identical CDR3. The V call is TRBV5-1, the J call TRBJ2-3; 9 nucleotides line up with TRBD1. V lost 5 bases, J lost 2 bases, and 6 bases stayed unmatched. The CDR3 covers 15 residues. Germline CDR1 and CDR2: SGHRS and YFSETQ. DNA of the CDR3: TGCGCCAGCAGTAGTGGGACAGGGATCACAGATACGCAGTATTTT. Translated: CASSSGTGITDTQYF.

V is TRBV4-2 and J is TRBJ1-4, with 7 bases matching TRBD1. V was clipped by 0 bases and J by 6 bases; unmatched bases: 4. This CDR3 spans 15 amino acids. The germline V gene encodes CDR1 LGHNA and CDR2 YNFKEQ. The CDR3 region is CASSQDGQADEKLFF. CDR3 DNA sequence: TGTGCCAGCAGCCAAGACGGACAGGCCGATGAAAAACTGTTTTTT.

This clone appeared a few times. The J gene is TRBJ2-7, the V gene TRBV5-4, with D maybe TRBD2 (7 bases). CDR1 and CDR2 from the germline V gene are SGHNT and YYREEE (reference sequence). The CDR3 is 17 amino acids. Trimming stripped 0 bases from V and 0 bases from J, with 16 bases between. DNA of the CDR3: TGTGCCAGCAGCTTGGGGGTGACGGGGGGCCTCTCCTACGAGCAGTACTTC. It translates to CASSLGVTGGLSYEQYF.

This chain uses TRBV10-3 with TRBJ2-7; 9 nucleotides line up with TRBD2. V trimming: 7 bases; J trimming: 5 bases; junction bases outside the gene matches: 6. The CDR3 has 13 amino acids. CDR1 is ENHRY and CDR2 is SYGVKD in the germline V gene. CDR3 region: CAINYSGGDEQYF. In DNA, the CDR3 is TGTGCCATCAATTATAGCGGGGGCGACGAGCAGTACTTC.

The chain recombines TRBV4-2 with TRBJ2-3, with a tentative D call TRBD1 (5 bases). Trimming removed 2 bases from V and 5 bases from J, with 14 bases in between. From germline, CDR1 is LGHNA and CDR2 YNFKEQ. This CDR3 is built from 15 residues. CDR3 in amino acids: CASSQSGRERDTQYF. CDR3 DNA: TGTGCCAGCAGCCAATCAGGCAGGGAAAGAGATACGCAGTATTTT.

This clone was seen a handful of times. CDR3 region: CARSTWGYEQYF. The CDR3 region has the DNA TGTGCCAGGTCAACTTGGGGTTACGAGCAGTACTTC. This sequence joins TRBV6-5 and TRBJ2-7; D ambiguous. Trimming took off 9 bases at V and 4 bases at J, with 13 bases between the two ends. In germline, CDR1 is MNHEY, CDR2 SVGAGI. CDR3 length: 12 residues.

This rearrangement joins TRBV7-9 to TRBJ2-5; TRBD1 aligns across 9 bases. Germline-derived CDR1 and CDR2 are SEHNR and FQNEAQ (reference sequence). Unmatched junction bases numbered 9, after V lost 5 bases and J lost 2 bases. The CDR3 runs 16 residues. CDR3 DNA: TGTGCCAGCAGCCCACCGGGACAGGGTACTCAAGAGACCCAGTACTTC. Translation: CASSPPGQGTQETQYF.

This sequence joins TRBV5-1 and TRBJ2-3; 8 bases line up with TRBD1. There are 17 residues in the CDR3. Germline V lookup: CDR1 SGHRS, CDR2 YFSETQ. The ends lost 2 bases at V and 2 bases at J; junction bases unmatched: 10. The CDR3 loop reads CASSLTPGTGVTDTQYF. In DNA, the CDR3 is TGCGCCAGCAGCTTAACCCCCGGGACAGGAGTCACAGATACGCAGTATTTT.

The chain links TRBV6-5 to TRBJ1-2; tentatively, D is TRBD1 (6 bases). The CDR3 loop spans 11 amino acids. V lost 9 bases and J 5 bases, leaving 10 bases between the germline ends. From germline, CDR1 is MNHEY and CDR2 SVGAGI. CDR3 DNA: TGTGCCAGGCGGGGGCAATATGGCTACACCTTC. It codes for CARRGQYGYTF.

This clone was seen only a few times. V gene TRBV5-1 combines with J gene TRBJ2-5; tentatively, D is TRBD1 (6 bases). The CDR3 extends over 15 amino acids. In germline, CDR1 is SGHRS, CDR2 YFSETQ. V was cut by 4 bases and J by 1 base, with 14 bases left in between. CDR3 nucleotide sequence: TGCGCCAGCAGCAACCTCCAGGACAGCCAAGAGACCCAGTACTTC. Protein product: CASSNLQDSQETQYF.

The chain joins TRBV29-1 to TRBJ1-1; D gene uncertain. The germline CDR1 and CDR2 sequences are SQVTM and ANQGSEA. The germline V and J ends were trimmed by 3 bases and 3 bases, with 11 bases remaining between them. The CDR3 covers 13 residues. CDR3 region: CSVEKGRDTEAFF. As DNA, the CDR3 is TGCAGCGTTGAGAAGGGTAGGGACACTGAAGCTTTCTTT.

V gene TRBV27 combines with J gene TRBJ2-7, with D perhaps matching TRBD1 or TRBD2 (5 bases each). V was shortened by 5 bases and J by 2 bases, with 13 bases between the two germline ends. There are 14 residues in the CDR3. Germline V gene lookup returns CDR1 MNHEY and CDR2 SMNVEV (reference sequence). CDR3: CASSTAGTTYEQYF. CDR3 sequence (DNA): TGTGCCAGCAGTACTGCAGGGACGACCTACGAGCAGTACTTC.

The V gene is TRBV29-1, the J gene TRBJ2-5; D gene uncertain. CDR1 and CDR2 (germline): SQVTM, ANQGSEA. The CDR3 has 10 amino acids. V was cut by 6 bases and J by 7 bases, with 9 bases left in between. The CDR3 coding sequence is TGCAGCGTCCACTGGGGGACCCAGTACTTC. This translates into CSVHWGTQYF. Together with reference TRBV29-1 and TRBJ2-5, the CDR3 gives the full variable domain: SAVISQKPSRDICQRGTSLTIQCQVDSQVTMMFWYRQQPGQSLTLIATANQGSEATYESGFVIDKFPISRPNLTFSTLTVSNMSPEDSSIYLCSVHWGTQYFGPGTRLLVL.

The chain links TRBV29-1 to TRBJ1-1; D not certain. The CDR3 consists of 15 residues. From germline, CDR1 is SQVTM and CDR2 ANQGSEA. Trimming stripped 4 bases from V and 6 bases from J, with 21 bases between. The CDR3 protein is CSVVAASDLTPEAFF. CDR3 DNA: TGCAGCGTTGTGGCGGCTTCGGACCTAACGCCTGAAGCTTTCTTT.

The gene calls are TRBV30 and TRBJ1-2; a weak D match, TRBD1 (6 bases). Germline V lookup: CDR1 GTSNPN, CDR2 SVGIG (reference sequence). This CDR3 is 15 amino acids long. V was clipped by 3 bases and J by 2 bases, with 16 bases between them. CDR3 bases: TGTGCCTGGAGGGAAGGACTACAGGGAAACTATGGCTACACCTTC. This encodes CAWREGLQGNYGYTF. The full variable domain, in which reference TRBV30 and TRBJ1-2 provide the parts outside the CDR3, is SQTIHQWPATLVQPVGSPLSLECTVEGTSNPNLYWYRQAAGRGLQLLFYSVGIGQISSEVPQNLSASRPQDRQFILSSKKLLLSDSGFYLCAWREGLQGNYGYTFGSGTRLTVV.

This clone was counted a few times. This rearrangement joins TRBV25-1 to TRBJ2-6, with D hard to call. The V and J ends lost 5 bases and 0 bases respectively, with 5 bases between them. Germline loops: CDR1 MGHDK, CDR2 SYGVNS. The CDR3 is made up of 14 amino acids. The CDR3 region has the DNA TGTGCCAGCAGTTGGAGCTCTGGGGCCAACGTCCTGACTTTC. Its protein is CASSWSSGANVLTF.

The chain joins TRBV19 to TRBJ2-3; 7 bases fit TRBD2. CDR1 and CDR2 (germline): LNHDA, SQIVND (reference sequence). The CDR3 is 16 amino acids. With V trimmed by 3 bases and J by 0 bases, 6 bases remained unmatched. CDR3 sequence (DNA): TGTGCCAGTAGTATTCAAGCTAGCGGCAGCACAGATACGCAGTATTTT. Residues: CASSIQASGSTDTQYF. The full variable domain, with the rest looked up from reference TRBV19 and TRBJ2-3, is DGGITQSPKYLFRKEGQNVTLSCEQNLNHDAMYWYRQDPGQGLRLIYYSQIVNDFQKGDIAEGYSVSREKKESFPLTVTSAQKNPTAFYLCASSIQASGSTDTQYFGPGTRLTVL.

This sequence joins TRBV25-1 and TRBJ2-5, with 7 nucleotides matching TRBD2. The V and J ends lost 4 bases and 5 bases, in that order; junction bases with no gene match: 4. This CDR3 has 13 residues. The germline V gene encodes CDR1 MGHDK and CDR2 SYGVNS. The CDR3 nucleotides are TGTGCCAGCAGTGCCGACGGGAGGGAGACCCAGTACTTC. Its protein is CASSADGRETQYF.

V and J are TRBV7-6 and TRBJ2-7, with 11 bases aligning to TRBD1. V was pared by 5 bases and J by 6 bases, with 9 bases of the junction left unmatched. The length of the CDR3 is 15 residues. Germline CDR1 SGHVS, CDR2 FNYEAQ. The CDR3 spells CASSGPGQGGSEQYF. The CDR3 DNA sequence: TGTGCCAGCAGCGGACCGGGACAGGGGGGGTCCGAGCAGTACTTC.

The chain links TRBV29-1 to TRBJ1-2, with 8 bases that match TRBD1. V was clipped by 8 bases and J by 8 bases; unmatched bases: 7. CDR3 size: 11 residues. Germline V CDR1 and CDR2: SQVTM, ANQGSEA. CDR3 nucleotide sequence: TGCAGCTCAAAACAGGGGGAAGGCTACACCTTC. It codes for CSSKQGEGYTF. Complete variable domain (other parts from reference TRBV29-1 and TRBJ1-2): SAVISQKPSRDICQRGTSLTIQCQVDSQVTMMFWYRQQPGQSLTLIATANQGSEATYESGFVIDKFPISRPNLTFSTLTVSNMSPEDSSIYLCSSKQGEGYTFGSGTRLTVV.

J is TRBJ2-2 and V is TRBV29-1; 8 bases fit TRBD1. With 7 bases clipped from V and 1 base from J, the junction kept 8 bases outside the gene matches. Germline values: CDR1 SQVTM, CDR2 ANQGSEA. This CDR3 is built from 15 residues. The CDR3 region has the DNA TGCAGCGCCGCCCCCGGGACAGGGAACACCGGGGAGCTGTTTTTT. It translates to CSAAPGTGNTGELFF.

The chain recombines TRBV9 with TRBJ2-3, with TRBD2 as a possible D gene (5 bases). V was trimmed by 0 bases and J by 0 bases, leaving 11 bases between them. Germline CDR1 is SGDLS and CDR2 is YYNGEE. This CDR3 comprises 16 residues. CDR3 residues: CASSVGLADSTDTQYF. Here the CDR3 DNA reads TGTGCCAGCAGCGTAGGTCTAGCTGATAGCACAGATACGCAGTATTTT.

This rearrangement joins TRBV5-1 to TRBJ2-1; the D gene is possibly TRBD2 (5 bases). The germline V gene encodes CDR1 SGHRS and CDR2 YFSETQ. V was pared by 4 bases and J by 6 bases, with 17 bases between. This CDR3 region has 15 residues. The CDR3 DNA reads as TGCGCCAGCAGCACAGAACTAGGTCGTCGCAATGAGCAGTTCTTC. Its protein is CASSTELGRRNEQFF.

This rearrangement joins TRBV6-6 to TRBJ2-5; no reliable D call. Trimming took 6 bases from V and 2 from J, leaving 7 bases between them. From germline, CDR1 is MNHNY and CDR2 SVGAGI (reference sequence). The CDR3 consists of 12 residues. CDR3 DNA sequence: TGTGCCAGCAGGAGGATACAAGAGACCCAGTACTTC. It translates to CASRRIQETQYF.